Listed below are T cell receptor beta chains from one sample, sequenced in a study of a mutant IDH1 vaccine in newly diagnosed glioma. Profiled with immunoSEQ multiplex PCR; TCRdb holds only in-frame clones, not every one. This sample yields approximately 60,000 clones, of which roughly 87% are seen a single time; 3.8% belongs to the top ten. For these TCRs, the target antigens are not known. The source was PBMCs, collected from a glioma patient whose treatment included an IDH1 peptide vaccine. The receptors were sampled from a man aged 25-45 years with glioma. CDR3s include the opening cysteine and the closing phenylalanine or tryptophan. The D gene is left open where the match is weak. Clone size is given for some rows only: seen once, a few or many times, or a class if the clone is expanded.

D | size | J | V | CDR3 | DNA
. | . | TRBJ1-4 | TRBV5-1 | CASSPWEATNEKLFF | TGCGCCAGCAGCCCCTGGGAAGCAACTAATGAAAAACTGTTTTTT
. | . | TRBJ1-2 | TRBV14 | CASSQDLAGRGYTF | TGTGCCAGCAGCCAAGATCTCGCAGGGCGAGGCTACACCTTC
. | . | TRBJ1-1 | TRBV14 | CASSQTPRPGTEAFF | TGTGCCAGCAGCCAAACACCTAGACCTGGGACTGAAGCTTTCTTT
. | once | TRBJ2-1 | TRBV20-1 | CSASELREQFF | TGCAGTGCTAGCGAATTGAGGGAGCAGTTCTTC
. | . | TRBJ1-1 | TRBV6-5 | CASSSGNTEAFF | TGTGCCAGCAGTTCAGGGAACACTGAAGCTTTCTTT
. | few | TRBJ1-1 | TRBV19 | CAVHGGTEAFF | TGTGCGGTTCATGGGGGCACTGAAGCTTTCTTT
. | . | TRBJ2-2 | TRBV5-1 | CASSGITGTTGELFF | TGCGCCAGCAGCGGAATAACAGGGACCACCGGGGAGCTGTTTTTT
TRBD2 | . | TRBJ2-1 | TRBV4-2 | CASSHLNSGGARYEQFF | TGTGCCAGCAGCCATCTCAATAGCGGGGGGGCCCGTTATGAGCAGTTCTTC
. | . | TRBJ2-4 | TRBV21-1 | CASSKEWVAKNIQYF | TGTGCCAGCAGCAAAGAATGGGTTGCCAAAAACATTCAGTACTTC
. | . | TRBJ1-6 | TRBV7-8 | CASSLAGNSPLHF | TGTGCCAGCAGCTTAGCGGGAAATTCACCCCTCCACTTT
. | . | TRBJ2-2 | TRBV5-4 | CASRLSTGELFF | TGTGCCAGCCGCCTCAGCACCGGGGAGCTGTTTTTT
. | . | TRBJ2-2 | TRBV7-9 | CASSPTGPGELFF | TGTGCCAGCAGCCCAACAGGGCCCGGGGAGCTGTTTTTT
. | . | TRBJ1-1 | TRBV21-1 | CASSKRTERMNTEAFF | TGTGCCAGCAGCAAAAGGACAGAAAGAATGAACACTGAAGCTTTCTTT
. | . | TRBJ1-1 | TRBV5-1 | CASSLNPPNTEAFF | TGCGCCAGCAGCTTGAACCCCCCGAACACTGAAGCTTTCTTT
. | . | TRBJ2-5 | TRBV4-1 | CASSQEYSARQYF | TGCGCCAGCAGCCAAGAATATTCGGCCCGCCAGTACTTC
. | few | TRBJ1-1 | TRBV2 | CASRRRGVMNTEAFF | TGTGCCAGCAGGCGACGGGGAGTCATGAACACTGAAGCTTTCTTT
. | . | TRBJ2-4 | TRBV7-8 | CASSLGEQKNIQYF | TGTGCCAGCAGCTTAGGGGAACAGAAAAACATTCAGTACTTC
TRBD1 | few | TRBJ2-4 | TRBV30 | CAWSRTGLNQNIQYF | TGTGCCTGGAGTCGGACAGGGTTAAATCAAAACATTCAGTACTTC
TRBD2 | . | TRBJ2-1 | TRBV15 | CATSSGTSVYNEQFF | TGTGCCACCAGTTCAGGGACTAGCGTATACAATGAGCAGTTCTTC
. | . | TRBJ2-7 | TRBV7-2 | CASSPSGTGSTTRQYF | TGTGCCAGCAGCCCGAGCGGGACAGGCTCTACGACGAGGCAGTACTTC
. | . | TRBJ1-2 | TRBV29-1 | CSVEKGYTLNYGYTF | TGCAGCGTTGAAAAAGGATACACACTCAACTATGGCTACACCTTC
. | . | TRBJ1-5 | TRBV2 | CASGSVWEFDNQPQHF | TGTGCCAGCGGGTCAGTTTGGGAGTTTGACAATCAGCCCCAGCATTTT
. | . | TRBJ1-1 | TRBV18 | CASSPRRMNTEAFF | TGTGCCAGCTCACCACGGCGGATGAACACTGAAGCTTTCTTT
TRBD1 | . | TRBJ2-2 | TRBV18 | CASSAGTGNTGELFF | TGTGCCAGCTCAGCCGGGACAGGGAACACCGGGGAGCTGTTTTTT
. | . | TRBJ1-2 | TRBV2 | CASGGGYSYGYTF | TGTGCCTCGGGTGGGGGGTATTCCTATGGCTACACCTTC
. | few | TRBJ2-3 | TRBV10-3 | CAIRERDTQYF | TGTGCCATCAGAGAACGAGATACGCAGTATTTT
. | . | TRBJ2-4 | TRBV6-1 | CASNAYQNIQYF | TGTGCCAGCAATGCATACCAAAACATTCAGTACTTC
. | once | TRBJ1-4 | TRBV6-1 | CASSDPGTAPRGLFF | TGTGCCAGCAGTGACCCCGGGACCGCTCCTCGGGGGCTGTTTTTT
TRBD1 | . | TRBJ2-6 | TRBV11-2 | CASSPTGLSGANVLTF | TGTGCCAGCAGCCCGACAGGGCTCTCTGGGGCCAACGTCCTGACTTTC
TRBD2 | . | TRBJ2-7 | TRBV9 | CASSVAGGAGEQYF | TGTGCCAGCAGCGTAGCCGGGGGGGCCGGAGAGCAGTACTTC
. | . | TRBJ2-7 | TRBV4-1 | CASSQFPSRNYEQYF | TGCGCCAGCAGCCAGTTTCCCTCGAGGAACTACGAGCAGTACTTC
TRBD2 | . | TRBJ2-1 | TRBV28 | CASSSISGGYNEQFF | TGTGCCAGCAGTTCCATTAGCGGGGGCTACAATGAGCAGTTCTTC
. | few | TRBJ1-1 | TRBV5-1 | CASSSQVTNTEAFF | TGCGCCAGCAGCTCACAGGTAACGAACACTGAAGCTTTCTTT